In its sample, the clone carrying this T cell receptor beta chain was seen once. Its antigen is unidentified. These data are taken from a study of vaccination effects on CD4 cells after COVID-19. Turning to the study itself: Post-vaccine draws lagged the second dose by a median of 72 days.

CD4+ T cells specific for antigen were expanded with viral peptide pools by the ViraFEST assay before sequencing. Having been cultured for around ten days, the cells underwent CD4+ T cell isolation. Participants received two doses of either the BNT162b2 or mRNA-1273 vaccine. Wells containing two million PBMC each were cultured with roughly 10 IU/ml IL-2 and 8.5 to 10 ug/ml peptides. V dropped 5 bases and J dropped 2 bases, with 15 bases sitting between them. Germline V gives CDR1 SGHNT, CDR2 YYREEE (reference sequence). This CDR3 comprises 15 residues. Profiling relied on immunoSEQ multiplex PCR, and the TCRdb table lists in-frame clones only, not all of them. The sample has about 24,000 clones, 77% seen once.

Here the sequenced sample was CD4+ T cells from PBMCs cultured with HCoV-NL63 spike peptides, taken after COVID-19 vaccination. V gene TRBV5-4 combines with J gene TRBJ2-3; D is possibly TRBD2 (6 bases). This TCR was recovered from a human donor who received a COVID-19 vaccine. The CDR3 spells CASRLVGTDTDTQYF. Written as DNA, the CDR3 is TGTGCCAGCAGGCTTGTCGGGACTGACACAGATACGCAGTATTTT.